The present entry profiles one T cell receptor beta chain with its context. Its matching antigen is unknown. The data derive from a study of CD8 T cells in Susac syndrome. Study observations and caveats: TCR sequencing and HLA analysis covered a relatively small number of individuals.

An amount of RNA that ranged from roughly 0.45 to 1 ug was reverse transcribed with random hexamers. TCRdb used MiXCR to reprocess the immunoSEQ multiplex PCR reads, holding one entry per CDR3 protein. Of about 400,000 distinct CDR3 sequences listed, approximately 85% are singletons. High-throughput TCR beta sequencing covered peripheral CD8+ and CD4+ T cells. Each multiple sclerosis control was a treatment-naive patient with relapsing-remitting disease that was either stable or active. The CDR3 loop spans 14 amino acids. The germline gives CDR1 SGHRS, CDR2 YFSETQ. V was trimmed by 0 bases and J by 3 bases, leaving 10 bases between them.

This receptor was identified in a human donor with multiple sclerosis. The V call is TRBV5-1, the J call TRBJ2-7, with D possibly matching TRBD1 (5 bases). Material: CD8+ T cells from PBMCs. CDR3 sequence (DNA): TGCGCCAGCAGCTTGGGGACATCTAACTACGAGCAGTACTTC. It is translated as CASSLGTSNYEQYF. The entire variable domain, with the rest obtained from reference TRBV5-1 and TRBJ2-7, is as follows: KAGVTQTPRYLIKTRGQQVTLSCSPISGHRSVSWYQQTPGQGLQFLFEYFSETQRNKGNFPGRFSGRQFSNSRSEMNVSTLELGDSALYLCASSLGTSNYEQYFGPGTRLTVT.